The next 32 T cell receptor beta chains were all read from a single sample in a study of neurological immune-mediated disorders. MiXCR, run by TCRdb on the 5' RACE reads, gives a single entry per CDR3 protein. The sample records over 35,000 distinct CDR3 sequences, 3% to 4.5% being singletons. Sample: PBMCs. The receptors were sampled from a man aged 25 to 40 with multiple sclerosis.

This clonotype showed up many times. V usage is TRBV9 and J usage is TRBJ2-5; a possible D gene is TRBD2 (6 bases). V lost 4 bases, J lost 1 base, and 8 bases lay in between. The CDR3 contains 13 residues. CDR1 and CDR2 (germline): SGDLS, YYNGEE. The chain's CDR3 is CASSRDFQETQYF. The DNA of the CDR3 is TGTGCCAGCAGCCGGGACTTCCAAGAGACCCAGTACTTC.

This clonotype was detected a few times. Germline is not matched at one junction end, which may reflect a read error. This chain joins TRBV5-6 and TRBJ1-5; TRBD1 agrees at 10 bases. CDR3 size: 15 residues. CDR1 SGHDT and CDR2 YYEEEE come from the germline V gene. The CDR3 loop is CASSNGQGGDQPQNF. The CDR3 DNA reads TGTGCCAGCAGCAATGGACAGGGGGGCGATCAGCCCCAGAATTTT. The entire variable domain, with the rest obtained from reference TRBV5-6 and TRBJ1-5, is as follows: DAGVTQSPTHLIKTRGQQVTLRCSPKSGHDTVSWYQQALGQGPQFIFQYYEEEERQRGNFPDRFSGHQFPNYSSELNVNALLLGDSALYLCASSNGQGGDQPQNFGDGTRLSIL.

This clonotype was recorded at least ten times. The chain recombines TRBV29-1 with TRBJ1-2; 8 nucleotides agree with TRBD1. Germline V lookup: CDR1 SQVTM, CDR2 ANQGSEA. The V segment lost 3 bases and the J segment 0 bases; nucleotides outside the gene matches: 3. The CDR3 runs to 14 residues. The CDR3 loop reads CSVDRTGSNYGYTF. As DNA, the CDR3 is TGCAGCGTTGATCGGACAGGGTCTAACTATGGCTACACCTTC.

This clonotype was seen many times. The chain combines TRBV25-1 with TRBJ1-1; possibly TRBD1 for D (6 bases). CDR1 is MGHDK and CDR2 is SYGVNS in the germline V gene. The V gene lost 8 bases and the J gene lost 1 base, with 11 bases spanning the gap. The CDR3 runs 13 residues. This CDR3 is CASVKQGNTEAFF. CDR3 nucleotides: TGTGCCAGCGTTAAACAGGGGAACACTGAAGCTTTCTTT.

This clonotype was seen repeatedly, ten times or more. The J gene is TRBJ2-5, the V gene TRBV2; D is undetermined. The CDR3 is 12 residues long. Germline loops: CDR1 SNHLY, CDR2 FYNNEI. Trimming stripped 3 bases from V and 3 bases from J, with 5 bases between. CDR3 nucleotide sequence: TGTGCCAGCAGTGACTGGGAAGAGACCCAGTACTTC. This translates into CASSDWEETQYF.

This clonotype showed up just a few times. A junction boundary mismatches the germline segment, possibly from a read error. The chain is built from TRBV6-5 and TRBJ1-5, with a tentative D call TRBD1 (6 bases). Per germline, CDR1 MNHEY and CDR2 SVGAGI. The CDR3 has 14 residues. The CDR3 sequence: CASRPTGMNQPQNF. The CDR3 DNA is TGTGCCAGCAGACCCACAGGGATGAATCAGCCCCAGAATTTT.

This clonotype was observed many times. The rearrangement uses TRBV6-5 and TRBJ1-1; D not certain. The CDR3 contains 13 residues. CDR1 MNHEY and CDR2 SVGAGI come from the germline V gene. Trimming stripped 2 bases from V and 4 bases from J, with 8 bases between. The CDR3 bases are TGTGCCAGCAGTTACCAGAGGAGCACTGAAGCTTTCTTT. It codes for CASSYQRSTEAFF.

This clonotype is medium-sized (0.01 to 0.1%) within its sample. The genes are TRBV20-1 and TRBJ2-4; a weak D match, TRBD2 (5 bases). The CDR3 is made up of 14 amino acids. Per the germline V gene, CDR1 is DFQATT and CDR2 is SNEGSKA (reference sequence). V was clipped by 0 bases and J by 8 bases, with 14 bases between them. In DNA, the CDR3 is TGCAGTGCTAGAGATTATCGGGGTTTGGACATTCAGTACTTC. The encoded protein is CSARDYRGLDIQYF.

This clonotype was seen ten or more times. The genes are TRBV5-1 and TRBJ2-3; tentatively, D is TRBD1 (6 bases). This CDR3 is built from 14 residues. The V end lost 4 bases, the J end lost 3 bases, and 12 bases lay between the germline ends. Germline V gene data show CDR1 as SGHRS and CDR2 as YFSETQ. CDR3 sequence reads: CASSRTTGTDTQYF. CDR3 nucleotide sequence: TGCGCCAGCAGCCGTACAACAGGGACAGATACGCAGTATTTT.

This clonotype came up many times. This chain uses TRBV20-1 with TRBJ1-4; D gene uncertain. Trimming left V 4 bases short and J 4 bases short, with 4 bases between. The germline V gene encodes CDR1 DFQATT and CDR2 SNEGSKA (reference sequence). The CDR3 contains 11 residues. The CDR3 DNA is TGCAGTGCTAACCTTAATGAAAAACTGTTTTTT. Protein: CSANLNEKLFF.

This clonotype was found many times. CDR3: CSVEAPATGGKLFF. CDR3 bases: TGCAGCGTTGAAGCCCCAGCGACAGGGGGAAAACTGTTTTTT. V is TRBV29-1 and J is TRBJ1-4; 9 positions agree with TRBD1. Trimming took 1 base from V and 10 from J; bases not matched to a gene: 7. Germline assignment: CDR1 SQVTM and CDR2 ANQGSEA. The CDR3 contains 14 residues.

This clonotype was found a few times. Compared with germline, one end of the junction differs, possibly owing to a read error. This chain links TRBV10-3 with TRBJ1-5; D may be TRBD1 (6 bases). Germline V gives CDR1 ENHRY, CDR2 SYGVKD. CDR3 length equals 14 residues. The CDR3 bases are TGTGCCTCCTCGGGGGCCGCGGGCAATCAGCCCCAGAATTTT. Its translation is CASSGAAGNQPQNF.

This clonotype was detected ten times or more. The chain uses TRBV3-1 and TRBJ1-1; tentative D call: TRBD1 (6 bases). There are 20 residues in the CDR3. Germline V gene sequence: CDR1 LGHDT, CDR2 YNNKEL (reference sequence). Trimming left V 0 bases short and J 0 bases short, with 23 bases between. The DNA of the CDR3 is TGTGCCAGCAGCCAAGATAAAATCACGGGGGCTTGTCCTATGAACACTGAAGCTTTCTTT. Its protein is CASSQDKITGACPMNTEAFF.

This clonotype is medium-sized (0.01 to 0.1%) by share. The chain uses TRBV5-1 and TRBJ2-7, with 10 bases that match TRBD1. Trimming at V came to 1 base and at J to 5 bases, leaving 3 bases not matched to a gene. There are 14 residues in the CDR3. Germline V gives CDR1 SGHRS, CDR2 YFSETQ. CDR3 sequence: CASSLRTGGDEQYF. The CDR3 nucleotides are TGCGCCAGCAGCTTGAGGACAGGGGGTGACGAGCAGTACTTC.

The sample holds many counts of this clonotype. The chain carries TRBV4-3 and TRBJ1-2, with D possibly matching TRBD1 (6 bases). V was clipped by 1 base and J by 4 bases, with 16 bases between them. The CDR3 runs 16 residues. CDR1 is LGHNA and CDR2 is YSLEER in the germline V gene. CDR3 nucleotides: TGCGCCAGCAGCCAAGGAGGGGGGGGAGGCGGCTATGGCTACACCTTC. Translation gives CASSQGGGGGGYGYTF.

The V and J genes are TRBV12-3 or TRBV12-4 and TRBJ2-5, with 7 positions matching TRBD1. This CDR3 spans 14 amino acids. V lost 6 bases to trimming and J lost 1 base; unmatched junction nucleotides: 5. The CDR3 nucleotides are TGTGCCAGCAGCCCCGGGACAGCCCAAGAGACCCAGTACTTC. This encodes CASSPGTAQETQYF.

This clonotype occurred many times. The chain couples TRBV10-3 to TRBJ1-3; TRBD1 agrees at 8 bases. V lost 4 bases to trimming and J lost 3 bases; unmatched junction nucleotides: 5. CDR3 length: 15 residues. Germline V lookup: CDR1 ENHRY, CDR2 SYGVKD. The CDR3 DNA is TGTGCCATCAGTGGGACAGGGCAACTTGGAAACACCATATATTTT. Protein: CAISGTGQLGNTIYF.

The chain combines TRBV3-1 with TRBJ2-3; D ambiguous. Trimming removed 1 base from V and 1 base from J, with 9 bases in between. The germline CDR1 and CDR2 sequences are LGHDT and YNNKEL (reference sequence). This CDR3 is built from 15 residues. CDR3 bases: TGTGCCAGCAGCCAAGGTCTGGGTCGCACAGATACGCAGTATTTT. It encodes CASSQGLGRTDTQYF.

This clonotype was seen many times. The chain combines TRBV10-3 with TRBJ1-2; TRBD1 might be the D (5 bases). V was trimmed by 0 bases and J by 3 bases, leaving 17 bases between them. The CDR3 length is 17 residues. CDR1 ENHRY and CDR2 SYGVKD come from the germline V gene. The CDR3 bases are TGTGCCATCAGTGAGTCACTCTTGGGGCATCGGGACTATGGCTACACCTTC. It encodes CAISESLLGHRDYGYTF.

This clonotype was detected ten times or more. At one end, the junction sequence differs from germline, possibly due to a read error. The genes are TRBV7-2 and TRBJ1-6; D unresolved. From germline, CDR1 is SGHTA and CDR2 FQGNSA. There are 12 residues in the CDR3. The CDR3 DNA follows: TGTGCCAGCAGCCACCGTGGGTCACCCCTCAACTTT. Amino acid sequence: CASSHRGSPLNF.

In DNA form, the CDR3 reads TGTGCCAGCAGTGAATTTCTTGAGCAGTTCTTC. It encodes CASSEFLEQFF. This chain joins TRBV25-1 and TRBJ2-1; no firm D call. V dropped 1 base and J dropped 9 bases, with 4 bases sitting between them. Per the germline V gene, CDR1 is MGHDK and CDR2 is SYGVNS. This CDR3 spans 11 amino acids.

This clonotype occurred many times. The chain links TRBV6-1 to TRBJ2-1; possible D gene TRBD2, 6 bases. V gave up 7 bases and J gave up 9 bases, with 10 bases separating them. The CDR3 sequence is 11 residues long. Germline CDR1 is MNHNS and CDR2 is SASEGT. In nucleotides, the CDR3 is TGTGCCAGCACTGGCGGGACTGAGCAGTTCTTC. It codes for CASTGGTEQFF.

The table lists this clonotype with many counts. V and J are TRBV5-6 and TRBJ1-5; a possible D gene is TRBD1 (6 bases). CDR1 and CDR2 from the germline V gene are SGHDT and YYEEEE. This CDR3 comprises 15 residues. V was trimmed by 4 bases and J by 3 bases, leaving 14 bases between them. The CDR3 here is CASSPWDTDNQPQHF. CDR3 DNA: TGTGCCAGCAGCCCCTGGGACACAGACAATCAGCCCCAGCATTTT.

This clonotype was recorded at least ten times. The V and J genes are TRBV20-1 and TRBJ2-3; 8 nucleotides match TRBD2. This CDR3 comprises 17 residues. The germline gives CDR1 DFQATT, CDR2 SNEGSKA (reference sequence). After removal of 3 bases from V and 2 bases from J, the junction contained 13 bases not matched to a gene. The CDR3 protein is CSASRRTGGMHTDTQYF. Here the CDR3 DNA reads TGCAGTGCTAGTCGACGAACGGGGGGGATGCACACAGATACGCAGTATTTT.

There are many counts of this clonotype. CDR3 loop: CASSYGDRDSKGSAFF. The DNA for the CDR3 is TGTGCCAGCAGTTACGGGGACAGGGATTCCAAGGGATCGGCTTTCTTT. This chain connects TRBV6-6 to TRBJ1-1, with 9 bases matching TRBD1. The germline V gene encodes CDR1 MNHNY and CDR2 SVGAGI (reference sequence). J gave up 11 bases and V 2 bases, and 15 bases lay outside the gene matches. The CDR3 has 16 residues.

This clonotype was detected many times. The V gene is TRBV5-1, the J gene TRBJ2-7, with D unclear. Trimming removed 1 base at V and 1 base at J, with 12 bases between. Per the germline V gene, CDR1 is SGHRS and CDR2 is YFSETQ. The CDR3 extends over 15 amino acids. CDR3 protein: CASSLWSGESYEQYF. The CDR3 DNA reads TGCGCCAGCAGCTTGTGGTCAGGAGAGTCCTACGAGCAGTACTTC.

A word on this clonotype: At one of its ends the junction is not consistent with the germline gene, which may arise from a read error. The gene calls are TRBV4-3 and TRBJ2-5; no reliable D call. CDR1 and CDR2 from the germline V gene are LGHNA and YSLEER. This CDR3 is built from 13 residues. The CDR3 spells CTSSRDRQETQYF. The CDR3 nucleotides read TGCACCAGCAGCCGAGACCGCCAAGAGACCCAGTACTTC.

This clonotype was seen a handful of times. This rearrangement joins TRBV9 to TRBJ2-7; D possibly uses TRBD1 or TRBD2 (5 bases each). Trimming removed 4 bases at V and 0 bases at J, with 11 bases between. The CDR3 loop spans 14 amino acids. Germline values: CDR1 SGDLS, CDR2 YYNGEE. The CDR3 sequence: CASSRGRSSYEQYF. CDR3 nucleotides: TGTGCCAGCAGCCGGGGCCGTAGCTCCTACGAGCAGTACTTC.

Ten or more counts support this clonotype. The J gene is TRBJ2-1, the V gene TRBV5-1; 7 nucleotides line up with TRBD1. Germline CDR1 and CDR2: SGHRS and YFSETQ. The CDR3 covers 15 residues. Trimming removed 0 bases from V and 3 bases from J; junction bases left unmatched: 3. CDR3 sequence (DNA): TGCGCCAGCAGCTTGGAACAGGGGAACTACAATGAGCAGTTCTTC. Protein product: CASSLEQGNYNEQFF.

This clonotype is deemed medium-sized. The chain employs TRBV7-2 and TRBJ1-1; 7 nucleotides align to TRBD1. CDR3 length: 13 amino acids. V gave up 6 bases and J gave up 7 bases; unmatched junction bases: 8. Germline values: CDR1 SGHTA, CDR2 FQGNSA. CDR3 nucleotide sequence: TGTGCCAGCAGACCGACAGGGCAGGGTGAAGCTTTCTTT. It translates to CASRPTGQGEAFF.

By its share, this clonotype is medium-sized (0.01 to 0.1%). V usage is TRBV7-9 and J usage is TRBJ2-4; TRBD1 agrees at 10 bases. In germline, CDR1 is SEHNR, CDR2 FQNEAQ (reference sequence). The J segment lost 6 bases and the V segment lost 4 bases, leaving 9 bases of the junction unmatched. The CDR3 has 16 amino acids. The CDR3 DNA follows: TGTGCCAGCAGCTCGCCCGACAGGGGGCAAGGAAACATTCAGTACTTC. This codes for CASSSPDRGQGNIQYF.

This clonotype has ten or more counts. The chain carries TRBV10-3 and TRBJ1-6; D not certain. Germline V gene sequence: CDR1 ENHRY, CDR2 SYGVKD. V was trimmed by 3 bases and J by 5 bases, leaving 8 bases between them. This CDR3 is built from 14 residues. CDR3 protein: CAISDPGNNSPLHF. The CDR3 nucleotides are TGTGCCATCAGTGACCCTGGGAATAATTCACCCCTCCACTTT.